The clone carrying this T cell receptor beta chain was picked up many times. No antigen is known for it. The sample comes from a study of CD8 T cells in ankylosing spondylitis. By quantitative 5'-RACE with molecular barcodes, the TCR beta libraries were made. Each CDR3 protein is one row after TCRdb ran MiXCR on the 5' RACE reads. This table has under 200,000 distinct CDR3 sequences, 11% appearing once. Points from the study as a whole: The authors found the disease-linked clones to be CD8+ and relatively rare in peripheral blood. Blood of patients with ankylosing spondylitis appeared to be characterized by a TCR beta motif of several highly homologous variants. Matched ankylosing spondylitis synovial fluid reportedly contained a significantly enriched population of disease-linked clones.

CDR3 length equals 16 residues. Trimming at V came to 6 bases and at J to 1 base, leaving 9 bases not matched to a gene. The germline V gene has CDR1 MNHEY and CDR2 SVGEGT. The chain recombines TRBV6-2 or TRBV6-3 with TRBJ2-5; 9 bases align to TRBD2. This TCR derives from a male donor with ankylosing spondylitis or in good health (not recorded which). The sample consisted of blood, either unsorted or a sorted T cell fraction (not recorded which). CDR3 sequence: CASSSEGTSFQETQYF. In DNA form, the CDR3 reads TGTGCCAGCAGCTCTGAAGGGACTAGCTTCCAAGAGACCCAGTACTTC.